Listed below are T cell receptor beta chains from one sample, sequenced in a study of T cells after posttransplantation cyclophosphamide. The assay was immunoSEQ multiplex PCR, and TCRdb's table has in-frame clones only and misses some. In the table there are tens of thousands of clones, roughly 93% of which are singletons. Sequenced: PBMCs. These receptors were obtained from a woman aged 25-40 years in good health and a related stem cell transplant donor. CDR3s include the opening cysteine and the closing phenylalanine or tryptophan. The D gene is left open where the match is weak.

DNA: TGCGCCAGCAGCCCTAGCGGGGGAAAAGAGACCCAGTACTTC
CDR3: CASSPSGGKETQYF
J: TRBJ2-5
D: TRBD2
V: TRBV5-1
length: 14

DNA: TGTGCCAGTAGAGGGTCAGGGGGAAATCAGCCCCAGCATTTT
CDR3: CASRGSGGNQPQHF
J: TRBJ1-5
D: TRBD1
V: TRBV19
length: 14

DNA: TGTGCCAGCAGTTTGAGGGGGTACAGGGGAGGTCAGCCCCAGCATTTT
CDR3: CASSLRGYRGGQPQHF
J: TRBJ1-5
D: TRBD1
V: TRBV28
length: 16

DNA: TGTGCCAGCAGCGAATCGGGGGTATTGGGGAAACTGTTTTTT
CDR3: CASSESGVLGKLFF
J: TRBJ1-4
D: NA
V: TRBV7-8
length: 14

DNA: TGTGCCAGTAGTATTAACGTTGTTACCGGGGAGCTGTTTTTT
CDR3: CASSINVVTGELFF
J: TRBJ2-2
D: NA
V: TRBV19
length: 14

DNA: TGTGCCAGCAGCCTCTTAGGAGGCGGGAACACTGAAGCTTTCTTT
CDR3: CASSLLGGGNTEAFF
J: TRBJ1-1
D: NA
V: TRBV7-2
length: 15

DNA: TGTGCCAGCTCACCACTAGGGGGGAACAATCAGCCCCAGCATTTT
CDR3: CASSPLGGNNQPQHF
J: TRBJ1-5
D: NA
V: TRBV18
length: 15

DNA: TGTGCCAGCAGTGAAAAGCACAATGAGCAGTTCTTC
CDR3: CASSEKHNEQFF
J: TRBJ2-1
D: NA
V: TRBV6-1
length: 12

DNA: TGTGCCAGCAGCTTTCAAGGCTTCGGGCAGGGGGCCTATGGCTACACCTTC
CDR3: CASSFQGFGQGAYGYTF
J: TRBJ1-2
D: TRBD1
V: TRBV5-6
length: 17

DNA: TGCGCCAGCAGTGAGTCTCGGCAGATGGGAGCTTTCTTT
CDR3: CASSESRQMGAFF
J: TRBJ1-1
D: NA
V: TRBV10-2
length: 13